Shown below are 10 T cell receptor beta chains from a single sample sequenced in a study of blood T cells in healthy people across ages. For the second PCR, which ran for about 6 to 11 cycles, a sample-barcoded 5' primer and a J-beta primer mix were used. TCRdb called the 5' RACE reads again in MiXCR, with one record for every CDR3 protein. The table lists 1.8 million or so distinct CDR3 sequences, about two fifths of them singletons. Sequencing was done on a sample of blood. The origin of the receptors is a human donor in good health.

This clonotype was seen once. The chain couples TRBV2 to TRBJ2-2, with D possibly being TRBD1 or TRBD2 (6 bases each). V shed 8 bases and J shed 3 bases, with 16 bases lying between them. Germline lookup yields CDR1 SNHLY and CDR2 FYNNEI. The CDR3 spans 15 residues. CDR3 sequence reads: CASRKTGGDTGELFF. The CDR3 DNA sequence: TGTGCCAGCCGAAAGACCGGGGGCGACACCGGGGAGCTGTTTTTT.

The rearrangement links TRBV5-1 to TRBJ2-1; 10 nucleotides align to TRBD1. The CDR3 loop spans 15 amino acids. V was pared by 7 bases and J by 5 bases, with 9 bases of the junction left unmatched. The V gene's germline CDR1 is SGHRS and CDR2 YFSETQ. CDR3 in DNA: TGCGCCAGCGGCAGACAGGGGGCGAGGGACAATGAGCAGTTCTTC. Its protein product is CASGRQGARDNEQFF.

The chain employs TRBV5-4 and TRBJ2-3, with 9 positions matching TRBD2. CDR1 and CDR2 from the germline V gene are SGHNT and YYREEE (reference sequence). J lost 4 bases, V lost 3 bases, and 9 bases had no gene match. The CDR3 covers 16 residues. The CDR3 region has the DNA TGTGCCAGCAGCTCAGGGGGACTAGCAGTTGCAGATACGCAGTATTTT. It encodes CASSSGGLAVADTQYF.

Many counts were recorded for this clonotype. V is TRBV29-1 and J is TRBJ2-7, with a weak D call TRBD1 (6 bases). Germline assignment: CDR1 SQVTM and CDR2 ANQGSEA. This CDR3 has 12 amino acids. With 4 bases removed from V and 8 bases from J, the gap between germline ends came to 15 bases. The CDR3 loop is CSVVYTDSKQYF. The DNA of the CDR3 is TGCAGCGTTGTCTATACGGACAGCAAGCAGTACTTC.

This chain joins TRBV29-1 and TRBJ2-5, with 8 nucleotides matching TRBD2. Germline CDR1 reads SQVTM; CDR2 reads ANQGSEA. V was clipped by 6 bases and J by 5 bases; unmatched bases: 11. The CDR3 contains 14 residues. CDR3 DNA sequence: TGCAGCGTGGGCTGGAGACTAGCGTCGGAGACCCAGTACTTC. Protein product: CSVGWRLASETQYF.

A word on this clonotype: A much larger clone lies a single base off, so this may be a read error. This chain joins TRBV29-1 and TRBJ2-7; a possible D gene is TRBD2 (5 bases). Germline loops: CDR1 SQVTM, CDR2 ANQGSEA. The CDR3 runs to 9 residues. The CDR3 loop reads CREGYEQYF. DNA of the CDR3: TGCAGAGAGGGATACGAGCAGTACTTC.

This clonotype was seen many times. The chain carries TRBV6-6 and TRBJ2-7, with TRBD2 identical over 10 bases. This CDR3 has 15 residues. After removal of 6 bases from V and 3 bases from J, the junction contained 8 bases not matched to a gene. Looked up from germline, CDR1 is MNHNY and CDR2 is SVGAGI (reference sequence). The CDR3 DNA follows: TGTGCCAGCAGCTCCCCAGGACTAGCGGTCTACGAGCAGTACTTC. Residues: CASSSPGLAVYEQYF.

CDR3 in amino acids: CASSIDRGHETQYF. CDR3 bases: TGTGCCAGCAGCATCGACAGGGGGCATGAGACCCAGTACTTC. The chain is built from TRBV7-2 and TRBJ2-5, with 10 bases lining up with TRBD1. V lost 5 bases and J lost 5; bases outside the gene matches: 5. This CDR3 has 14 amino acids. Germline V lookup: CDR1 SGHTA, CDR2 FQGNSA.

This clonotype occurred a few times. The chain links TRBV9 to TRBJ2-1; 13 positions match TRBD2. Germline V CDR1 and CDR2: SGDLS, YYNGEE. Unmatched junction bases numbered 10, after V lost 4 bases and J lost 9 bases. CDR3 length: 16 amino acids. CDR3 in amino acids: CASSPRLAGGRGEQFF. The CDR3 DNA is TGTGCCAGCAGCCCCCGACTAGCGGGGGGCCGGGGTGAGCAGTTCTTC.

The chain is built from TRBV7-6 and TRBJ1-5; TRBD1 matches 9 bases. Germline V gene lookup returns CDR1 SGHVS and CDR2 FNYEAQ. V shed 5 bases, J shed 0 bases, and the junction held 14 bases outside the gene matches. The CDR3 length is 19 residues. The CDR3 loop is CASSITGTGILYSNQPQHF. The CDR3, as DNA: TGTGCCAGCAGCATTACCGGGACAGGGATACTTTATAGCAATCAGCCCCAGCATTTT.